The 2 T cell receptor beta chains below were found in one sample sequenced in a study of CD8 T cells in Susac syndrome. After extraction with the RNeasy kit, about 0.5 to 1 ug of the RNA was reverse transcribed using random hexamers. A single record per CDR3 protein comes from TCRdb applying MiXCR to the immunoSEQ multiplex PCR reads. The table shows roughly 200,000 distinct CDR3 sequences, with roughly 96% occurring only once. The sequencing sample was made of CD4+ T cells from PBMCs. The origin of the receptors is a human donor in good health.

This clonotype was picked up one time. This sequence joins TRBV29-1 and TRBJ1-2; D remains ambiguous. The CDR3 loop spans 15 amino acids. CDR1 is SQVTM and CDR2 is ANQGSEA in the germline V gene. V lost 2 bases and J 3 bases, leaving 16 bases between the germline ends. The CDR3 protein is CSVENGMGNHYGYTF. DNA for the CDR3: TGCAGCGTTGAAAACGGGATGGGGAACCACTATGGCTACACCTTC.

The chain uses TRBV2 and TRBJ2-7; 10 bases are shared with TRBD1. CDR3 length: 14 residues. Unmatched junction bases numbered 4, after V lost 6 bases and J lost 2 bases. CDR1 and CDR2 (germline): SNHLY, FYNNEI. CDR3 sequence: CASSAGQGAYEQYF. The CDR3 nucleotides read TGTGCCAGCAGCGCAGGACAGGGGGCCTACGAGCAGTACTTC.